This TCR beta chain was captured by sequencing in a study of control samples from healthy donors and cancer patients (dated by TCRdb to 2019 to 2021). There are 14 amino acids in the CDR3, from cysteine to phenylalanine inclusive. Solely the CDR3 DNA is kept, with 42 bases framed from the first base. V was cut back by 4 bases and J by 0 bases, leaving a gap of 10 bases between them. CDR1 and CDR2, looked up from the germline V gene (reference sequence), are SGHKS and YYEKEE. This clone was seen a single time. Its antigen is unknown. No base-level quality is on record; no much larger clone is a single base apart. To prepare the library, the immunoSEQ multiplex PCR assay was applied. The table comes from immuneACCESS by way of TCRdb, which keeps in-frame sequences with V and J called. Part of the clones is missing from these tables; in studies checked, under half for an unresolved V gene and the rest for unknown reasons. In all, the sample holds 200,000 to 250,000 clones, and just under 95% of those were seen once. Of the sample, roughly 1.6% falls within the top ten clones.

The receptor comes from a man in his forties or fifties in good health. The chain was built from TRBV5-5 and TRBJ1-1; no D segment can be confidently identified. The specimen sequenced was blood. The nucleotides read TGTGCCAGCAGCCCGACACCCATGAACACTGAAGCTTTCTTT. This translates into CASSPTPMNTEAFF.